The 19 T cell receptor beta chains listed next were all sequenced from one sample in a study of blood T cells in healthy people across ages. Sample-barcoded 5' priming and a J-beta primer mix drove a second PCR of 7 to 11 cycles. MiXCR, run by TCRdb on the 5' RACE reads, gives a single entry per CDR3 protein. The data contain 750,000 to 950,000 distinct CDR3 sequences, about 26% of them seen just once; the ten biggest clones take up 2.5% to 3.5%. The same data also went into a second study, on T cells of mothers and their children.

Sequenced input: blood. Every receptor here comes from a boy between 10 and 17 years old in good health.

This clonotype was counted only a few times. The rearrangement uses TRBV20-1 and TRBJ2-5; 7 bases match TRBD2. Germline lookup yields CDR1 DFQATT and CDR2 SNEGSKA (reference sequence). With V trimmed by 3 bases and J by 0 bases, 7 bases remained unmatched. This CDR3 has 15 amino acids. CDR3 region: CSASLPTSYQETQYF. In DNA, the CDR3 is TGCAGTGCTAGCCTCCCGACTAGCTACCAAGAGACCCAGTACTTC.

This clonotype was observed a few times. The chain carries TRBV7-9 and TRBJ2-5; 8 bases are a match to TRBD1. J lost 1 base, V lost 3 bases, and 4 bases had no gene match. The germline CDR1 and CDR2 sequences are SEHNR and FQNEAQ (reference sequence). The CDR3 length is 15 residues. The chain's CDR3 is CASSLVGQVQETQYF. The DNA of the CDR3 is TGTGCCAGCAGCTTGGTGGGACAGGTCCAAGAGACCCAGTACTTC.

The V and J genes are TRBV30 and TRBJ1-2; TRBD1 might be the D (5 bases). Trimming pared 0 bases from V and 6 bases from J, leaving 8 bases between. The germline V gene has CDR1 GTSNPN and CDR2 SVGIG (reference sequence). CDR3 length: 12 residues. The CDR3 DNA sequence: TGTGCCTGGAGTGTCCGGGGGGATGGCTACACCTTC. Amino acid sequence: CAWSVRGDGYTF.

In its sample, this clonotype was seen a few times. In DNA, the CDR3 is TGTGCCAGCAGCAAGCGGGGGAAATCCTACAATGAGCAGTTCTTC. Translated: CASSKRGKSYNEQFF. The chain joins TRBV11-1 to TRBJ2-1, with 8 positions matching TRBD2. Per germline, CDR1 SGHAT and CDR2 FQDESV (reference sequence). Germline trimming cut 5 bases from V and 1 base from J; bases unmatched to any gene: 4. The CDR3 spans 15 residues.

The sample holds a few counts of this clonotype. The genes are TRBV6-1 and TRBJ2-2; D is uncertain. CDR3 length: 13 amino acids. Germline V CDR1 and CDR2: MNHNS, SASEGT. V lost 10 bases and J 1 base, leaving 10 bases between the germline ends. DNA for the CDR3: TGTGCCACCTCGACCGTGAACACCGGGGAGCTGTTTTTT. As protein: CATSTVNTGELFF.

As to this clonotype: Germline and junction disagree at one end, which may indicate a read error. The chain links TRBV29-1 to TRBJ2-3; 8 bases are a match to TRBD1. This CDR3 has 13 amino acids. Germline V lookup: CDR1 SQVTM, CDR2 ANQGSEA. The CDR3 nucleotides read TGCAGCGTCCGGACAGGGAGTGCAGATACGCAGTGTTTT. Protein sequence: CSVRTGSADTQCF.

This clonotype appeared a few times. This chain uses TRBV7-6 with TRBJ2-1; weak D call: TRBD1 (5 bases). Germline V gene sequence: CDR1 SGHVS, CDR2 FNYEAQ. The CDR3 covers 14 residues. V lost 2 bases and J 3 bases, leaving 8 bases between the germline ends. The CDR3 protein is CASSLRGVYNEQFF. In DNA, the CDR3 is TGTGCCAGCAGCTTAAGGGGCGTCTACAATGAGCAGTTCTTC.

The chain links TRBV29-1 to TRBJ2-5, with D perhaps matching TRBD1 (5 bases). CDR3 size: 12 residues. Between the trimmed V and J ends, which lost 2 bases and 5 bases, there was a span of 9 bases. CDR1 SQVTM and CDR2 ANQGSEA come from the germline V gene. The CDR3 nucleotides read TGCAGCGTTGAAAGGGGCTCGGAGACCCAGTACTTC. Protein product: CSVERGSETQYF.

In its sample, this clonotype was seen a few times. The chain joins TRBV4-2 to TRBJ1-2; D is possibly TRBD1 (5 bases). Germline assignment: CDR1 LGHNA and CDR2 YNFKEQ. The CDR3 runs to 18 residues. Trimming shortened V by 2 bases and J by 4 bases, and 23 bases separated the two germline ends. CDR3 in DNA: TGTGCCAGCAGCCAAAACAGTGCTAGTAGGGGCAACGCCTATGGCTACACCTTC. This sequence encodes CASSQNSASRGNAYGYTF.

This clonotype showed up many times. The V call is TRBV27, the J call TRBJ2-7; D may be TRBD1 (5 bases). The ends were cut back, 6 bases at V and 0 bases at J, with 9 bases in the middle. The CDR3 runs 13 residues. The germline V gene has CDR1 MNHEY and CDR2 SMNVEV (reference sequence). CDR3 amino acids: CASSLRGSYEQYF. CDR3 nucleotide sequence: TGTGCCAGCAGCTTAAGGGGCTCCTACGAGCAGTACTTC.

The V gene is TRBV6-1, the J gene TRBJ2-7; 9 bases match TRBD1. This CDR3 is 14 amino acids long. From germline, CDR1 is MNHNS and CDR2 SASEGT. With V trimmed by 10 bases and J by 1 base, 8 bases remained unmatched. CDR3 protein: CATGGQGQSYEQYF. The CDR3 region has the DNA TGTGCCACGGGTGGACAGGGGCAATCCTACGAGCAGTACTTC.

The V gene is TRBV5-1, the J gene TRBJ1-2; 9 positions match TRBD1. The ends lost 3 bases at V and 7 bases at J; junction bases unmatched: 13. Germline-derived CDR1 and CDR2 are SGHRS and YFSETQ. This CDR3 comprises 16 residues. CDR3 loop: CASSSPGTGSPGGYTF. The CDR3 DNA sequence: TGCGCCAGCAGCTCCCCCGGGACAGGGTCCCCGGGTGGCTACACCTTC.

The chain joins TRBV20-1 to TRBJ2-5; D gene ambiguous. This CDR3 contains 13 residues. Per the germline V gene, CDR1 is DFQATT and CDR2 is SNEGSKA (reference sequence). Trimming pared 5 bases from V and 4 bases from J, leaving 14 bases between. In DNA, the CDR3 is TGCAGTGCTGGATTTTGGGATGTAGAGACCCAGTACTTC. This encodes CSAGFWDVETQYF.

Here the CDR3 reads CASSTGHYSNTGELFF. In DNA, the CDR3 is TGTGCCAGCAGCACCGGACACTACTCGAACACCGGGGAGCTGTTTTTT. The J gene is TRBJ2-2, the V gene TRBV2, with D tentatively TRBD1 (5 bases). The CDR3 covers 16 residues. CDR1 is SNHLY, CDR2 FYNNEI, per germline. Trimming removed 6 bases at V and 0 bases at J, with 14 bases between.

There are a few counts of this clonotype. The CDR3 sequence: CASSNRGTSAYEQYF. The CDR3 nucleotides are TGTGCCAGCAGTAACAGGGGGACTTCGGCCTACGAGCAGTACTTC. The V gene is TRBV28, the J gene TRBJ2-7, with 8 bases that match TRBD1. V was clipped by 5 bases and J by 2 bases; unmatched bases: 8. The V gene's germline CDR1 is MDHEN and CDR2 SYDVKM. The CDR3 consists of 15 residues.

The CDR3 nucleotides read TGTGCCAGCAGTGCCGACAGGGGTCGAGGAAACACCATATATTTT. Translated: CASSADRGRGNTIYF. The genes are TRBV28 and TRBJ1-3; 8 positions match TRBD1. J was trimmed by 4 bases and V by 5 bases; bases with no gene match: 7. CDR3 length equals 15 residues. Germline CDR1 and CDR2: MDHEN and SYDVKM.

The J gene is TRBJ2-1, the V gene TRBV28; 9 nucleotides align to TRBD1. The ends lost 6 bases at V and 2 bases at J; junction bases unmatched: 8. The germline CDR1 and CDR2 sequences are MDHEN and SYDVKM. This CDR3 comprises 16 residues. CDR3 sequence: CASRTAGTGTYNEQFF. The CDR3 DNA reads as TGTGCCAGCAGAACCGCCGGGACAGGGACCTACAATGAGCAGTTCTTC.

The V gene is TRBV9, the J gene TRBJ1-1; D remains ambiguous. V was pared by 0 bases and J by 0 bases, with 9 bases between. CDR3 length: 15 amino acids. CDR1 and CDR2 from the germline V gene are SGDLS and YYNGEE. CDR3 sequence reads: CASSVGGLLNTEAFF. CDR3 bases: TGTGCCAGCAGCGTAGGTGGTCTATTGAACACTGAAGCTTTCTTT. Full variable domain (outside the CDR3, taken from reference TRBV9 and TRBJ1-1): DSGVTQTPKHLITATGQRVTLRCSPRSGDLSVYWYQQSLDQGLQFLIQYYNGEERAKGNILERFSAQQFPDLHSELNLSSLELGDSALYFCASSVGGLLNTEAFFGQGTRLTVV.

CDR3: CASTRSGTDNEKLFF. The CDR3 nucleotides are TGTGCCAGCACACGATCCGGGACAGATAATGAAAAACTGTTTTTT. The V call is TRBV3-1, the J call TRBJ1-4; 7 bases are shared with TRBD1. V gave up 7 bases and J gave up 4 bases; unmatched junction bases: 9. CDR3 length: 15 residues. Looked up from germline, CDR1 is LGHDT and CDR2 is YNNKEL (reference sequence).